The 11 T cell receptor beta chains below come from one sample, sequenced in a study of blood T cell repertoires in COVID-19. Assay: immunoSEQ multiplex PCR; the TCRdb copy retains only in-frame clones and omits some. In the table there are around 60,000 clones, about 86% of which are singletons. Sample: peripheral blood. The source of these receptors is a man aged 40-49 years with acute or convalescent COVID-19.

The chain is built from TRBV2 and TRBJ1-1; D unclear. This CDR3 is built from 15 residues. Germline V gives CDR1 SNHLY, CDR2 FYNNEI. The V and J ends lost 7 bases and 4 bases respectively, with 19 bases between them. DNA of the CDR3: TGTGCCAGCATTGGAGGGTCTGGACGAGGCACTGAAGCTTTCTTT. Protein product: CASIGGSGRGTEAFF.

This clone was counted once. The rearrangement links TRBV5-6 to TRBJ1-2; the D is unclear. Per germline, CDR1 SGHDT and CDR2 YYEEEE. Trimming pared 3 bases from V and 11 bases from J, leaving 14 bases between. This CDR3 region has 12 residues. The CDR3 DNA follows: TGTGCCAGCAGCTCCAGCTTACAGCGGTACACCTTC. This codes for CASSSSLQRYTF.

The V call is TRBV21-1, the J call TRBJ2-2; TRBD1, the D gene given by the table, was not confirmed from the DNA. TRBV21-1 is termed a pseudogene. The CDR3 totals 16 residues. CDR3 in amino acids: CASSNGSDSNTGELFF. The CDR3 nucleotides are TGTGCCAGCAGCAACGGGTCGGACAGTAACACCGGGGAGCTGTTTTTT.

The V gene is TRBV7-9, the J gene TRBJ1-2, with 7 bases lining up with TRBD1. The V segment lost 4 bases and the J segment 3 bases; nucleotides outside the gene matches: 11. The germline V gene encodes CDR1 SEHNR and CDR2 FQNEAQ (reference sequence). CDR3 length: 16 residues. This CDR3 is CASSSPTGTVDYGYTF. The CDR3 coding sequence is TGTGCCAGCAGCTCCCCTACAGGGACAGTCGACTATGGCTACACCTTC.

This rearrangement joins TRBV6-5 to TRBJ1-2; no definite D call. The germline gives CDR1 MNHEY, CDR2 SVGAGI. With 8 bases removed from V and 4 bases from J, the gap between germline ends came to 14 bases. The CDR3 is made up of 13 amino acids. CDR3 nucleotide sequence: TGTGCCAGCGATGTTCTCCTTAGCTATGGCTACACCTTC. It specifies CASDVLLSYGYTF.

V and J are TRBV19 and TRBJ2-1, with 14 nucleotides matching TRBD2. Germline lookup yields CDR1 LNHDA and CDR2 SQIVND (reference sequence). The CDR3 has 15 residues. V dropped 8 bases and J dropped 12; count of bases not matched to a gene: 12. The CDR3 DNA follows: TGTGCCAGTTCAACCGGGACTAGCGGGGGTGTTGGGCAGTTCTTC. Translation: CASSTGTSGGVGQFF. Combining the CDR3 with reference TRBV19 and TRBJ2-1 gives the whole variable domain DGGITQSPKYLFRKEGQNVTLSCEQNLNHDAMYWYRQDPGQGLRLIYYSQIVNDFQKGDIAEGYSVSREKKESFPLTVTSAQKNPTAFYLCASSTGTSGGVGQFFGPGTRLTVL.

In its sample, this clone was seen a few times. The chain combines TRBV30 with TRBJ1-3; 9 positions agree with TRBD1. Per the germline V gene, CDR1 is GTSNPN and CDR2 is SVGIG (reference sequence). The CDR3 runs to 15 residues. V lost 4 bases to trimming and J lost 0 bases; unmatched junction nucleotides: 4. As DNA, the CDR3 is TGTGCCTGGAACTCGGGACAGGGCTCTGGAAACACCATATATTTT. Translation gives CAWNSGQGSGNTIYF.

The CDR3 bases are TGTGCCACCAGTGACCCTAGACCGACAGGGGGGGACCGAGGCTACACCTTC. Encoded protein: CATSDPRPTGGDRGYTF. The V and J genes are TRBV24-1 and TRBJ1-2; 9 nucleotides align to TRBD1. In germline, CDR1 is KGHDR, CDR2 SFDVKD. This CDR3 contains 17 residues. V lost 4 bases and J lost 8; bases outside the gene matches: 16.

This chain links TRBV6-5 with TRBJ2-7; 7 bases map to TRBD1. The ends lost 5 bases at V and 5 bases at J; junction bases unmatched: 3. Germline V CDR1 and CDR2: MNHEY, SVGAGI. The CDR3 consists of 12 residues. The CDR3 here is CASSPDRDEQYF. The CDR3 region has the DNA TGTGCCAGCAGTCCCGACAGGGACGAGCAGTACTTC.

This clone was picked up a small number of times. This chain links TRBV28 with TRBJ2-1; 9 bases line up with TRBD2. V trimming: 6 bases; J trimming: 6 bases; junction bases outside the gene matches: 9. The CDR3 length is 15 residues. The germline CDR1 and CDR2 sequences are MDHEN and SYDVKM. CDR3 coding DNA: TGTGCCAGCAGACCGACTAGCGGAAGGCTCAATGAGCAGTTCTTC. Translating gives CASRPTSGRLNEQFF.

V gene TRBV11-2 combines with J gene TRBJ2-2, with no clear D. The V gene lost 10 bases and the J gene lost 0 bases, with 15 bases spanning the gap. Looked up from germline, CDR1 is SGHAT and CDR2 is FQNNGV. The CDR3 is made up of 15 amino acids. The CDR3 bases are TGTGCCACCCTACGGGTCCCACCGAACACCGGGGAGCTGTTTTTT. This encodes CATLRVPPNTGELFF.